Presented here are 25 T cell receptor beta chains from one specimen sequenced in a study of cytomegalovirus exposure and HLA in healthy donors. PCR employed 60 Vbeta and 13 Jbeta primers. Measured with immunoSEQ multiplex PCR; TCRdb has only the in-frame clones, and not every one. Among 150,000 to 200,000 clones, 80% to 85% were seen once, and the ten largest hold 6.3%. The sequencing input was PBMCs. Receptors were obtained from a man in his forties in good health and CMV-seropositive.

The rearrangement links TRBV7-2 to TRBJ2-7; D not resolved. The CDR3 sequence is 13 residues long. V lost 5 bases, J lost 0 bases, and 8 bases lay in between. CDR1 and CDR2 (germline): SGHTA, FQGNSA. The CDR3: CASSPHNSYEQYF. Written as DNA, the CDR3 is TGTGCCAGCAGCCCTCACAACTCCTACGAGCAGTACTTC.

The V call is TRBV19, the J call TRBJ1-1, with a tentative D call TRBD1 (5 bases). CDR3 length: 14 amino acids. Trimming removed 5 bases from V and 1 base from J, with 11 bases in between. CDR1 and CDR2 from the germline V gene are LNHDA and SQIVND (reference sequence). The CDR3 nucleotides are TGTGCCAGTAGTCCCCGCACAGGGAACACTGAAGCTTTCTTT. This sequence encodes CASSPRTGNTEAFF.

This chain uses TRBV10-3 with TRBJ1-2; maybe TRBD1 (6 bases). This CDR3 is 17 amino acids long. Germline loops: CDR1 ENHRY, CDR2 SYGVKD. The V and J ends lost 7 bases and 2 bases respectively, with 23 bases between them. For the CDR3, the DNA is TGTGCCATCACCGCGAGAAGGGGGGGCGTCAAAAACTATGGCTACACCTTC. This translates into CAITARRGGVKNYGYTF.

This chain joins TRBV19 and TRBJ1-2; D may be TRBD1 (5 bases). The CDR3 length is 15 residues. The germline V gene encodes CDR1 LNHDA and CDR2 SQIVND (reference sequence). Deletions cut 3 bases from V and 5 bases from J, with 16 bases between. CDR3 residues: CASSIGPGGLYGYTF. The CDR3 DNA reads as TGTGCCAGTAGTATCGGTCCGGGGGGACTGTATGGCTACACCTTC.

J is TRBJ2-7 and V is TRBV2; TRBD1 matches 11 bases. The J segment lost 0 bases and the V segment lost 6 bases, leaving 7 bases of the junction unmatched. This CDR3 is 16 amino acids long. Looked up from germline, CDR1 is SNHLY and CDR2 is FYNNEI. The CDR3 DNA is TGTGCCAGCAGACTGGACAGGGGGCCTTCCTCCTACGAGCAGTACTTC. It encodes CASRLDRGPSSYEQYF.

A word on this clone: This sample includes further DNA sequences coding for the same CDR3. This chain connects TRBV5-1 to TRBJ2-5, with D possibly TRBD1 on 6 matching bases. The CDR3 is 15 amino acids. Germline assignment: CDR1 SGHRS and CDR2 YFSETQ. V was cut by 0 bases and J by 2 bases, with 11 bases left in between. The CDR3 DNA follows: TGCGCCAGCAGCTTGGGTACAGGGCCACAAGAGACCCAGTACTTC. Residues: CASSLGTGPQETQYF.

The chain links TRBV7-8 to TRBJ2-5; D is perhaps TRBD2 (5 bases). V dropped 1 base and J dropped 5 bases, with 11 bases sitting between them. The germline gives CDR1 SGHVS, CDR2 FQNEAQ. This CDR3 has 14 residues. The chain's CDR3 is CASSLGPSGETQYF. CDR3 coding DNA: TGTGCCAGCAGCTTAGGTCCCTCGGGGGAGACCCAGTACTTC.

The J gene is TRBJ2-5, the V gene TRBV5-1; 8 bases match TRBD1. The closer fit of TRBJ2-7 to the DNA end suggests the J call may be wrong. CDR1 and CDR2 from the germline V gene are SGHRS and YFSETQ. The CDR3 is 14 amino acids. CDR3 region: CASSLSRGQGEQYF. CDR3 DNA sequence: TGCGCCAGCAGCTTGTCCAGGGGGCAAGGCGAGCAGTACTTC.

This clone was seen a handful of times. This chain connects TRBV5-1 to TRBJ1-2; no firm D call. The V end was cut by 0 bases, the J end by 4 bases, with 7 bases between. The CDR3 has 13 residues. Germline V gives CDR1 SGHRS, CDR2 YFSETQ. CDR3 sequence (DNA): TGCGCCAGCAGCTTGGGGGCCTCCTATGGCTACACCTTC. It encodes CASSLGASYGYTF.

Written as DNA, the CDR3 is TGTGCCAGCAGTGACAGGATCAATGAGCAGTTCTTC. Translated, it gives CASSDRINEQFF. The chain uses TRBV25-1 and TRBJ2-1; D gene unclear. This CDR3 has 12 amino acids. In germline, CDR1 is MGHDK, CDR2 SYGVNS. V lost 3 bases to trimming and J lost 6 bases, with 6 bases between them.

V gene TRBV6-6 combines with J gene TRBJ1-4; TRBD1 agrees at 9 bases. CDR3 length: 14 residues. The germline V gene has CDR1 MNHNY and CDR2 SVGAGI (reference sequence). V lost 4 bases, J lost 8 bases, and 5 bases stayed unmatched. The CDR3 DNA sequence: TGTGCCAGCAGTTGGACAGGGGAGGGGGAAAAACTGTTTTTT. Translating gives CASSWTGEGEKLFF.

This clone was seen once. The chain uses TRBV7-8 and TRBJ2-7; 9 nucleotides line up with TRBD1. Germline V gene data show CDR1 as SGHVS and CDR2 as FQNEAQ. V shed 5 bases and J 4 bases; nucleotides not matched to a gene: 9. The CDR3 sequence is 15 residues long. The CDR3 DNA is TGTGCCAGCAGCGCTACCGGGACAGGGCGATACGAGCAGTACTTC. This sequence encodes CASSATGTGRYEQYF. The full variable domain, rest sourced from reference TRBV7-8 and TRBJ2-7, is GAGVSQSPRYKVAKRGQDVALRCDPISGHVSLFWYQQALGQGPEFLTYFQNEAQLDKSGLPSDRFFAERPEGSVSTLKIQRTQQEDSAVYLCASSATGTGRYEQYFGPGTRLTVT.

In this sample, this clone turned up a few times. V gene TRBV11-2 combines with J gene TRBJ2-5; 7 positions agree with TRBD1. TRBJ2-7 matches the DNA end more closely, so the J call is doubtful. Germline CDR1 SGHAT, CDR2 FQNNGV. The CDR3 runs 14 residues. CDR3 DNA sequence: TGTGCCAGCAGCTCAGGGGGTTATCTCTACGAGCAGTACTTC. This gives the protein CASSSGGYLYEQYF.

The rearrangement uses TRBV30 and TRBJ2-7; D is unclear. Germline V CDR1 and CDR2: GTSNPN, SVGIG (reference sequence). Trimming took 2 bases from V and 2 from J, leaving 10 bases between them. The CDR3 is 13 residues long. CDR3 protein: CAWSHAATYEQYF. DNA for the CDR3: TGTGCCTGGAGTCATGCGGCGACCTACGAGCAGTACTTC.

The J gene is TRBJ2-3, the V gene TRBV11-1, with 8 bases aligning to TRBD1. The germline V gene has CDR1 SGHAT and CDR2 FQDESV (reference sequence). This CDR3 comprises 16 residues. Trimming took 5 bases from V and 0 from J; bases not matched to a gene: 7. CDR3 coding DNA: TGTGCCAGCAGCCATCTTCAGGGGGCTAGCACAGATACGCAGTATTTT. Translated: CASSHLQGASTDTQYF.

The chain uses TRBV11-2 and TRBJ2-7, with TRBD1 matching over 9 bases. Trimming at V came to 3 bases and at J to 2 bases, leaving 5 bases not matched to a gene. Germline CDR1 reads SGHAT; CDR2 reads FQNNGV. This CDR3 has 15 residues. Here the CDR3 reads CASSFNRGHTYEQYF. Written as DNA, the CDR3 is TGTGCCAGCAGCTTTAACAGGGGGCATACCTACGAGCAGTACTTC.

Only one count was recorded for this clone. The rearrangement uses TRBV7-8 and TRBJ2-5, with D tentatively TRBD2 (7 bases). Per the germline V gene, CDR1 is SGHVS and CDR2 is FQNEAQ. The CDR3 consists of 14 residues. Trimming took 3 bases from V and 5 from J, leaving 13 bases between them. CDR3 bases: TGTGCCAGCAGCTTGCGCGGGGGCAGGGAGACCCAGTACTTC. Its translation is CASSLRGGRETQYF.

The chain has TRBV30 and TRBJ2-2; 12 nucleotides align to TRBD1. The V and J ends lost 4 bases and 6 bases, in that order; junction bases with no gene match: 3. CDR3 length: 14 amino acids. The V gene's germline CDR1 is GTSNPN and CDR2 SVGIG (reference sequence). The CDR3 DNA reads TGTGCCTGGAAAGGGACAGGGGGCCCCGGGGAGCTGTTTTTT. Amino acids: CAWKGTGGPGELFF.

This clone was recorded only once. CDR3 DNA: TGTGCCAGCAGCTTGGACCTGGGGAGAAATTCACCCCTCCACTTT. Its protein is CASSLDLGRNSPLHF. The chain uses TRBV5-4 and TRBJ1-6; D unresolved. Germline assignment: CDR1 SGHNT and CDR2 YYREEE (reference sequence). The V end was cut by 0 bases, the J end by 7 bases, with 11 bases between. This CDR3 has 15 amino acids.

The chain has TRBV11-2 and TRBJ2-6; D is uncertain. Per germline, CDR1 SGHAT and CDR2 FQNNGV. The V end lost 11 bases, the J end lost 0 bases, and 14 bases lay between the germline ends. This CDR3 contains 15 residues. The CDR3 loop reads CACSVGHSGANVLTF. CDR3 nucleotide sequence: TGTGCCTGCTCCGTGGGCCACTCTGGGGCCAACGTCCTGACTTTC. The entire variable domain, with the rest obtained from reference TRBV11-2 and TRBJ2-6, is as follows: EAGVAQSPRYKIIEKRQSVAFWCNPISGHATLYWYQQILGQGPKLLIQFQNNGVVDDSQLPKDRFSAERLKGVDSTLKIQPAKLEDSAVYLCACSVGHSGANVLTFGAGSRLTVL.

CDR3: CASSPRTGNEQYF. The CDR3 region has the DNA TGTGCCAGCAGCCCTAGGACAGGGAACGAGCAGTACTTC. The chain has TRBV14 and TRBJ2-7; TRBD1 matches 8 bases. This CDR3 comprises 13 residues. V shed 4 bases and J 5 bases; nucleotides not matched to a gene: 4. CDR1 and CDR2 (germline): SGHDN, FVKESK.

The chain is built from TRBV11-2 and TRBJ1-4; TRBD1 matches at 7 bases. The V segment lost 5 bases and the J segment 0 bases; nucleotides outside the gene matches: 9. CDR1 is SGHAT, CDR2 FQNNGV, per germline. This CDR3 has 17 amino acids. As DNA, the CDR3 is TGTGCCAGCAGCGGAGACAGGGTCGAAACAACTAATGAAAAACTGTTTTTT. Amino acids: CASSGDRVETTNEKLFF.

The rearrangement joins TRBV9 to TRBJ2-7; 9 nucleotides align to TRBD1. The V and J ends lost 4 bases and 2 bases, in that order; junction bases with no gene match: 4. This CDR3 comprises 14 residues. The germline gives CDR1 SGDLS, CDR2 YYNGEE. CDR3 DNA sequence: TGTGCCAGCAGCCCTTGGGACAGGGCCTACGAGCAGTACTTC. Its translation is CASSPWDRAYEQYF. The full variable domain, with the rest looked up from reference TRBV9 and TRBJ2-7, is DSGVTQTPKHLITATGQRVTLRCSPRSGDLSVYWYQQSLDQGLQFLIQYYNGEERAKGNILERFSAQQFPDLHSELNLSSLELGDSALYFCASSPWDRAYEQYFGPGTRLTVT.

V is TRBV7-9 and J is TRBJ2-7, with a possible D match to TRBD1 (6 bases). This CDR3 contains 15 residues. Germline CDR1 is SEHNR and CDR2 is FQNEAQ (reference sequence). Trimming removed 5 bases from V and 3 bases from J, with 17 bases in between. The CDR3: CASSRTRGHDYEQYF. The DNA of the CDR3 is TGTGCCAGCAGCCGGACCAGGGGACATGACTACGAGCAGTACTTC.

The chain carries TRBV5-6 and TRBJ2-5; TRBD1 agrees at 8 bases. This CDR3 has 13 amino acids. With 3 bases clipped from V and 3 bases from J, the junction kept 1 base outside the gene matches. CDR1 and CDR2 from the germline V gene are SGHDT and YYEEEE. In DNA, the CDR3 is TGTGCCAGCAGCTGGGGACAGGAAGAGACCCAGTACTTC. Encoded protein: CASSWGQEETQYF. The variable domain in full, completed from reference TRBV5-6 and TRBJ2-5, reads DAGVTQSPTHLIKTRGQQVTLRCSPKSGHDTVSWYQQALGQGPQFIFQYYEEEERQRGNFPDRFSGHQFPNYSSELNVNALLLGDSALYLCASSWGQEETQYFGPGTRLLVL.